The 17 T cell receptor beta chains below all came from one sample that was sequenced in a study of blood T cell repertoires in COVID-19. Generated by immunoSEQ multiplex PCR, the TCRdb table keeps only in-frame clones and is missing some. The table has around 90,000 clones, around 85% seen once. Sequencing was carried out using peripheral blood. These TCRs come from a woman in her 70s with active or convalescent COVID-19.

The chain links TRBV4-2 to TRBJ1-2; tentative D call: TRBD1 (6 bases). The CDR3 is 16 amino acids. Germline V gene sequence: CDR1 LGHNA, CDR2 YNFKEQ. V lost 3 bases and J lost 0, with 14 bases in between. The CDR3 coding sequence is TGTGCCAGCAGCCAGGGAACCGGGACAACTAACTATGGCTACACCTTC. Translation: CASSQGTGTTNYGYTF.

The chain employs TRBV2 and TRBJ1-3; D is undetermined. Trimming pared 4 bases from V and 7 bases from J, leaving 11 bases between. This CDR3 region has 13 residues. Germline CDR1 is SNHLY and CDR2 is FYNNEI. The CDR3 DNA sequence: TGTGCCAGCAGTGGTACGGTCGGGAACACCATATATTTT. Translation: CASSGTVGNTIYF.

This chain links TRBV19 with TRBJ1-5; 8 nucleotides match TRBD1. Germline V gene sequence: CDR1 LNHDA, CDR2 SQIVND (reference sequence). V lost 6 bases, J lost 4 bases, and 11 bases stayed unmatched. CDR3 length: 16 amino acids. The CDR3, as DNA: TGTGCCAGTAGAGGGGTCAGGGGGCTCGGGAATCAGCCCCAGCATTTT. This codes for CASRGVRGLGNQPQHF.

The chain links TRBV28 to TRBJ2-7; D is possibly TRBD1 (5 bases). The CDR3 consists of 16 residues. The V gene's germline CDR1 is MDHEN and CDR2 SYDVKM. V lost 1 base and J lost 2, with 15 bases in between. CDR3 coding DNA: TGTGCCAGCAGTTTATCTGGACAACCTCGCGCCTACGAGCAGTACTTC. This encodes CASSLSGQPRAYEQYF.

This clone was seen just once. The genes are TRBV9 and TRBJ2-1, with 11 positions matching TRBD2. V lost 3 bases to trimming and J lost 15 bases; unmatched junction nucleotides: 11. The V gene's germline CDR1 is SGDLS and CDR2 YYNGEE. The CDR3 consists of 14 residues. Here the CDR3 reads CASSEGGLAVRGFF. The CDR3 DNA reads TGTGCCAGCAGCGAGGGGGGACTAGCGGTCCGGGGGTTCTTC.

This clone was seen a few times. The J gene is TRBJ1-1, the V gene TRBV3-1 (or the pseudogene TRBV3-2); D may be TRBD1 (5 bases). There are 14 residues in the CDR3. Germline CDR1 is LGHDT and CDR2 is YNNKEL (reference sequence). The V gene lost 4 bases and the J gene lost 4 bases, with 13 bases spanning the gap. CDR3 sequence reads: CASSPSRASTEAFF. The DNA for the CDR3 is TGTGCCAGCAGCCCGAGCAGGGCTAGCACTGAAGCTTTCTTT.

This clone has only a few counts. This chain connects TRBV2 to TRBJ1-5; D possibly corresponds to TRBD1 (6 bases). V was shortened by 5 bases and J by 5 bases, with 13 bases between the two germline ends. The length of the CDR3 is 14 residues. In germline, CDR1 is SNHLY, CDR2 FYNNEI. The CDR3 is CASSMSRGDQPQHF. CDR3 bases: TGTGCCAGCAGTATGTCCAGGGGAGATCAGCCCCAGCATTTT.

This clone has a single count. The chain combines TRBV28 with TRBJ1-2; D not certain. Per germline, CDR1 MDHEN and CDR2 SYDVKM. This CDR3 spans 15 amino acids. Trimming pared 3 bases from V and 4 bases from J, leaving 15 bases between. CDR3 protein: CASSFPRGVSYGYTF. The CDR3 region has the DNA TGTGCCAGCAGTTTCCCACGCGGGGTGAGCTATGGCTACACCTTC.

The chain recombines TRBV18 with TRBJ1-4; 8 bases are a match to TRBD1. The V gene's germline CDR1 is KGHSH and CDR2 LQKENI. V trimming: 1 base; J trimming: 0 bases; junction bases outside the gene matches: 4. The CDR3 has 17 residues. The CDR3 is CASSPLRGLTTNEKLFF. CDR3 bases: TGTGCCAGCTCACCACTCAGGGGGCTAACAACTAATGAAAAACTGTTTTTT.

V is TRBV20-1 and J is TRBJ1-1; 7 nucleotides align to TRBD1. Germline lookup yields CDR1 DFQATT and CDR2 SNEGSKA (reference sequence). The CDR3 covers 11 residues. V lost 4 bases to trimming and J lost 7 bases; unmatched junction nucleotides: 3. The CDR3 sequence: CSATRTGEAFF. CDR3 coding DNA: TGCAGTGCTACAAGGACAGGTGAAGCTTTCTTT.

J is TRBJ1-6 and V is TRBV7-8, with TRBD1 identical over 8 bases. This CDR3 region has 15 residues. In germline, CDR1 is SGHVS, CDR2 FQNEAQ. The V and J ends lost 3 bases and 6 bases, in that order; junction bases with no gene match: 4. The CDR3 DNA reads as TGTGCCAGCAGCTTGCGGACAGGGCTTAATTCACCCCTCCACTTT. Translation gives CASSLRTGLNSPLHF. The full variable domain, rest sourced from reference TRBV7-8 and TRBJ1-6, is GAGVSQSPRYKVAKRGQDVALRCDPISGHVSLFWYQQALGQGPEFLTYFQNEAQLDKSGLPSDRFFAERPEGSVSTLKIQRTQQEDSAVYLCASSLRTGLNSPLHFGNGTRLTVT.

This sequence joins TRBV28 and TRBJ2-4, with TRBD2 identical over 11 bases. The CDR3 consists of 15 residues. Germline V lookup: CDR1 MDHEN, CDR2 SYDVKM. V shed 6 bases, J shed 2 bases, and the junction held 3 bases outside the gene matches. CDR3 in amino acids: CASSIAGGSKNIQYF. The CDR3 bases are TGTGCCAGCAGCATAGCGGGGGGGTCCAAAAACATTCAGTACTTC. Complete variable domain (other parts from reference TRBV28 and TRBJ2-4): DVKVTQSSRYLVKRTGEKVFLECVQDMDHENMFWYRQDPGLGLRLIYFSYDVKMKEKGDIPEGYSVSREKKERFSLILESASTNQTSMYLCASSIAGGSKNIQYFGAGTRLSVL.

This clone was seen just once. V is TRBV6-5 and J is TRBJ2-5; 7 bases are shared with TRBD1. The V and J ends lost 0 bases and 2 bases, in that order; junction bases with no gene match: 3. The germline V gene has CDR1 MNHEY and CDR2 SVGAGI. The CDR3 has 15 amino acids. CDR3 in amino acids: CASSYSGTDQETQYF. The DNA for the CDR3 is TGTGCCAGCAGTTACTCCGGGACAGATCAAGAGACCCAGTACTTC.

The J gene is TRBJ1-5, the V gene TRBV19; TRBD1 agrees at 8 bases. This CDR3 is 15 amino acids long. V was clipped by 5 bases and J by 7 bases; unmatched bases: 10. Germline V gene lookup returns CDR1 LNHDA and CDR2 SQIVND (reference sequence). The chain's CDR3 is CASSFRQGRLQPQHF. The CDR3 DNA follows: TGTGCCAGTAGTTTCCGACAGGGGCGGTTGCAGCCCCAGCATTTT.

This clone has more than one count but fewer than ten. V and J are TRBV19 and TRBJ1-2, with 11 bases identical to TRBD1. This CDR3 contains 15 residues. V trimming: 8 bases; J trimming: 8 bases; junction bases outside the gene matches: 13. Germline V CDR1 and CDR2: LNHDA, SQIVND (reference sequence). The CDR3, as DNA: TGTGCCAGTCAGGACAGGGGGCGATGGGGACAAGGCTACACCTTC. It is translated as CASQDRGRWGQGYTF.

The V call is TRBV3-1 (or the pseudogene TRBV3-2), the J call TRBJ1-6, with 10 bases matching TRBD1. The V segment lost 6 bases and the J segment 10 bases; nucleotides outside the gene matches: 6. Germline loops: CDR1 LGHDT, CDR2 YNNKEL (reference sequence). CDR3 length: 14 amino acids. CDR3 sequence reads: CASRAGTGASPLHF. The CDR3 nucleotides read TGTGCCAGCAGGGCGGGGACAGGGGCCTCACCCCTCCACTTT.

V gene TRBV6-5 combines with J gene TRBJ2-7, with TRBD1 identical over 9 bases. The CDR3 consists of 14 residues. Germline CDR1 MNHEY, CDR2 SVGAGI. The V and J ends lost 6 bases and 3 bases, in that order; junction bases with no gene match: 6. The CDR3 here is CASRSGTGFYEQYF. CDR3 DNA: TGTGCCAGCAGGTCCGGGACAGGGTTCTACGAGCAGTACTTC.